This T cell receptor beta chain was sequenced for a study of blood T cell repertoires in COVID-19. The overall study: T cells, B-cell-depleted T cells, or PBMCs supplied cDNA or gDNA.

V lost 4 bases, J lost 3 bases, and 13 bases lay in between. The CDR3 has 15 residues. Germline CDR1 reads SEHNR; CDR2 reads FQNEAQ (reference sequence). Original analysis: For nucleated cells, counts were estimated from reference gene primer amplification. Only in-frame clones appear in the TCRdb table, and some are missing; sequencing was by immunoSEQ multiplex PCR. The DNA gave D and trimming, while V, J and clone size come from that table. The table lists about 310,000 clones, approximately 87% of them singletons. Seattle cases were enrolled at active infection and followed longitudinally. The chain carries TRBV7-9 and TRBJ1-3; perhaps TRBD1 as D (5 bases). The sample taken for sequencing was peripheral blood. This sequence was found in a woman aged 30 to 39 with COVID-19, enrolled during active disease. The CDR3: CASSSGQGDGNTIYF. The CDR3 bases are TGTGCCAGCAGCTCCGGCCAAGGGGATGGAAACACCATATATTTT.